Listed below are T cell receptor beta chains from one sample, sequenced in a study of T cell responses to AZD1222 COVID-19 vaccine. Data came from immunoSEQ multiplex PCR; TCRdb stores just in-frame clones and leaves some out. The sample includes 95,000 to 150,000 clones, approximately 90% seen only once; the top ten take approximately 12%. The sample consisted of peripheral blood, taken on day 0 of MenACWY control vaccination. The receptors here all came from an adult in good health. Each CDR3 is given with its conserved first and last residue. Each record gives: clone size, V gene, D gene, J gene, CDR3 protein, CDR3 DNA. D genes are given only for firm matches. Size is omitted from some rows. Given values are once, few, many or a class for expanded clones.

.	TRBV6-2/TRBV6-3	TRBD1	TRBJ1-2	CASSFGTGGWIGYTF	TGTGCCAGCAGTTTTGGGACAGGGGGCTGGATTGGCTACACCTTC
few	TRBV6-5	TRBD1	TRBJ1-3	CASRNRGEDTIYF	TGTGCCAGCAGGAACAGGGGGGAGGACACCATATATTTT
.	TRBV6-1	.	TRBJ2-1	CASSEPGLDNEQFF	TGTGCCAGCAGTGAACCGGGACTGGACAATGAGCAGTTCTTC
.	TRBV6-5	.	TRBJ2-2	CASKNRVTGELFF	TGTGCCAGCAAAAACAGGGTCACCGGGGAGCTGTTTTTT
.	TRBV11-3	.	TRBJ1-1	CASSPGHTNTEAFF	TGTGCCAGCAGCCCGGGACACACGAACACTGAAGCTTTCTTT
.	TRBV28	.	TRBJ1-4	CASSGAGWNEKLFF	TGTGCCAGCAGTGGTGCAGGGTGGAATGAAAAACTGTTTTTT
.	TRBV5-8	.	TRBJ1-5	CASSLVSSEPGQPQHF	TGTGCCAGCAGCCTGGTGTCGTCCGAACCGGGTCAGCCCCAGCATTTT
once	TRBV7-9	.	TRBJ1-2	CASSLEGIYGYTF	TGTGCCAGCAGCTTAGAAGGGATCTATGGCTACACCTTC
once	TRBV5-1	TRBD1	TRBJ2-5	CASRGTGQETQYF	TGCGCCAGCAGGGGGACAGGACAAGAGACCCAGTACTTC
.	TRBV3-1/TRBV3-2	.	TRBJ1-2	CASSRREGGYTF	TGTGCCAGCAGCCGCAGGGAGGGAGGCTACACCTTC
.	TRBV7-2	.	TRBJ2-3	CASRPPALDYGVDTQYF	TGTGCCAGCAGGCCGCCGGCGCTCGATTATGGAGTAGATACGCAGTATTTT
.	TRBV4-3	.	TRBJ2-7	CASSQDRASSGYEQYF	TGCGCCAGCAGCCAAGACAGGGCCTCCTCAGGCTACGAGCAGTACTTC
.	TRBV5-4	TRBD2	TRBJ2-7	CASSLNGGRSYEQYF	TGTGCCAGCAGCTTGAACGGCGGGAGGTCCTACGAGCAGTACTTC
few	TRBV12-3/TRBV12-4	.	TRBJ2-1	CASSLASTPAFF	TGTGCCAGCAGTTTAGCGAGCACCCCGGCGTTCTTC
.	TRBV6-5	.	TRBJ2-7	CASSYSISSPYEQYF	TGTGCCAGCAGTTACTCGATTTCTAGCCCCTACGAGCAGTACTTC
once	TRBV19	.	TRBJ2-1	CASRPNGRLYNEQFF	TGTGCCAGTAGGCCCAACGGCCGTCTCTACAATGAGCAGTTCTTC
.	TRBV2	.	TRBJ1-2	CASSYYPGYGYTF	TGTGCCAGCAGCTACTATCCCGGCTATGGCTACACCTTC
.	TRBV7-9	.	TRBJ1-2	CASSETATYGYTF	TGTGCCAGCAGCGAGACTGCTACCTATGGCTACACCTTC
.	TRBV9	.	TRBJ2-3	CASGLTSTDTQYF	TGTGCCAGCGGCTTGACTAGCACAGATACGCAGTATTTT
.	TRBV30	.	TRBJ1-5	CAWSVARNQPQHF	TGTGCCTGGAGTGTAGCGCGCAATCAGCCCCAGCATTTT
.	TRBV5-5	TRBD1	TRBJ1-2	CASSLAGGGSDYGYTF	TGTGCCAGCAGCTTGGCCGGAGGGGGCTCGGACTATGGCTACACCTTC
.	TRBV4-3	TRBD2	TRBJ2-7	CASSQVREAAPYEQYF	TGCGCCAGCAGCCAAGTTCGGGAGGCGGCCCCCTACGAGCAGTACTTC
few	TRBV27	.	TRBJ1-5	CASSLSQGNQPQHF	TGTGCCAGCAGTTTATCACAGGGCAATCAGCCCCAGCATTTT
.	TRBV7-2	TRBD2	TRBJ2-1	CASSPRSSGISYNEQFF	TGTGCCAGCAGCCCTAGGTCTAGCGGGATATCCTACAATGAGCAGTTCTTC
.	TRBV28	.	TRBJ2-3	CASSFPLGDTQYF	TGTGCCAGCAGTTTCCCTCTAGGGGATACGCAGTATTTT
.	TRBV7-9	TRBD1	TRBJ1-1	CASEGASTEAFF	TGTGCCAGCGAGGGGGCCTCCACTGAAGCTTTCTTT
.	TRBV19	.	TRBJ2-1	CASSIGGRNEQFF	TGTGCCAGTAGTATCGGGGGAAGGAATGAGCAGTTCTTC
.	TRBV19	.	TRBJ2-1	CASSTHYSPGNEQFF	TGTGCCAGTAGTACCCACTACTCCCCAGGCAATGAGCAGTTCTTC
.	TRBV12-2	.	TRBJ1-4	CASRFPIKILSGLGEANEKLFF	TGTGCAAGTCGCTTCCCGATCAAAATACTAAGTGGGCTGGGTGAAGCAAATGAAAAACTGTTTTTT
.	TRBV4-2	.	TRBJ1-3	CASSQEGLLSSGNTIYF	TGTGCCAGCAGCCAAGAAGGACTCCTGAGCTCTGGAAACACCATATATTTT
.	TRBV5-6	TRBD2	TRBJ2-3	CASSLDAQREADTQYF	TGTGCCAGCAGCTTGGATGCCCAGCGGGAGGCAGATACGCAGTATTTT
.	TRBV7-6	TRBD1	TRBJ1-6	CASSLGTGNNSPLHF	TGTGCCAGCAGCCTAGGGACAGGGAACAATTCACCCCTCCACTTT
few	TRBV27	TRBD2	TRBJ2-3	CASSLAGPDTQYF	TGTGCCAGCAGTCTAGCGGGACCAGATACGCAGTATTTT
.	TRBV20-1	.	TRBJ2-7	CSAVGVNEQYF	TGCAGTGCTGTGGGGGTAAACGAGCAGTACTTC
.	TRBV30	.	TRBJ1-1	CAWSKFTEAFF	TGTGCCTGGAGTAAATTTACTGAAGCTTTCTTT
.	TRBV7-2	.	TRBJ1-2	CASSFLSRASGYTF	TGTGCCAGCAGCTTTCTTAGCCGCGCGAGTGGCTACACCTTC
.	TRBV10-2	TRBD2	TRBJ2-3	CASTHGWGLPSTDTQYF	TGCGCCAGCACCCACGGATGGGGACTACCGAGCACAGATACGCAGTATTTT
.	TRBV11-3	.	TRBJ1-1	CASSLDPGRESPAFF	TGTGCCAGCAGCTTAGATCCTGGCAGGGAGAGTCCAGCTTTCTTT
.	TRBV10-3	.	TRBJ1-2	CAIRTAGDYGYTF	TGTGCCATAAGGACGGCCGGGGATTACGGCTACACCTTC
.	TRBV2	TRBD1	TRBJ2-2	CASRVNRGRGTGELFF	TGTGCCAGCAGGGTTAACAGGGGGCGTGGGACCGGGGAGCTGTTTTTT
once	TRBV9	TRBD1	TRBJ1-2	CASSVRTGTEYGYTF	TGTGCCAGCAGCGTCCGGACAGGGACTGAGTATGGCTACACCTTC
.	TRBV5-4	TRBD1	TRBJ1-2	CASSVGQGGYGYTF	TGTGCCAGCAGCGTGGGACAGGGGGGCTATGGCTACACCTTC
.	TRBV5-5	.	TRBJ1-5	CASSLAAGTGAQHF	TGTGCCAGCAGCTTGGCAGCAGGGACCGGGGCCCAGCATTTT
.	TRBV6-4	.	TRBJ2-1	CASSGAEEYNEQFF	TGTGCCAGCAGTGGGGCGGAGGAATACAATGAGCAGTTCTTC
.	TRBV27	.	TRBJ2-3	CASSFRDLHTDTQYF	TGTGCCAGCTCATTCCGGGACCTCCACACAGATACGCAGTATTTT